Listed below are T cell receptor beta chains from one sample, sequenced in a study of cytomegalovirus exposure and HLA in healthy donors. Assay used: immunoSEQ multiplex PCR; TCRdb lists only in-frame clones, some missing. The data show about 110,000 clones, with 71% seen just once and 2.5% to 3% held by the top ten. Material for sequencing was PBMCs. The receptors originated from a female donor in good health and CMV-seronegative. Both conserved end residues are part of each CDR3. The order of the fields is CDR3 length, J gene, D gene, V gene, clone size, CDR3 DNA, CDR3 protein. A D gene is named only where the DNA matches it firmly. A clone size is listed for some rows: how often the clone was seen (once, few, many), or a class if it is expanded.

CDR3 length: 16
J gene: TRBJ2-2
D gene: TRBD1
V gene: TRBV5-1
clone size: .
CDR3 DNA: TGCGCCAGCAGCGACCGGCGGACAGGGGACACCGGGGAGCTGTTTTTT
CDR3 protein: CASSDRRTGDTGELFF

CDR3 length: 13
J gene: TRBJ2-1
D gene: .
V gene: TRBV2
clone size: few
CDR3 DNA: TGTGCCAGCAGCCCCGGGAGAAGCAATGAGCAGTTCTTC
CDR3 protein: CASSPGRSNEQFF

CDR3 length: 15
J gene: TRBJ2-2
D gene: TRBD2
V gene: TRBV11-2
clone size: .
CDR3 DNA: TGTGCCAGCAGCTTAGTTGGACTAGCTGGAGGGGAGCTGTTTTTT
CDR3 protein: CASSLVGLAGGELFF

CDR3 length: 19
J gene: TRBJ2-5
D gene: .
V gene: TRBV27
clone size: .
CDR3 DNA: TGTGCCAGCAGTACGAATCGAGTTCGGGACATATTAACTTTTGGGGCCCAGTACTTC
CDR3 protein: CASSTNRVRDILTFGAQYF

CDR3 length: 19
J gene: TRBJ2-1
D gene: TRBD2
V gene: TRBV29-1
clone size: once
CDR3 DNA: TGCAGCGTTGATTCGACTGGTGGGACTAGCGGGAGCCTAGGGGCCGAGCAGTTCTTC
CDR3 protein: CSVDSTGGTSGSLGAEQFF

CDR3 length: 17
J gene: TRBJ2-2
D gene: TRBD1
V gene: TRBV19
clone size: .
CDR3 DNA: TGTGCCAGTAGCGGACAGGGGAGGTTCGGAGGGACCGGGGAGCTGTTTTTT
CDR3 protein: CASSGQGRFGGTGELFF

CDR3 length: 14
J gene: TRBJ1-4
D gene: .
V gene: TRBV30
clone size: .
CDR3 DNA: TGTGCCTGGAGTGTTCGAGGGACTAATGAAAAACTGTTTTTT
CDR3 protein: CAWSVRGTNEKLFF

CDR3 length: 14
J gene: TRBJ2-7
D gene: .
V gene: TRBV7-9
clone size: .
CDR3 DNA: TGTGCCAGCAGCTTAGCGCAGGGGCCCTACGAGCAGTACTTC
CDR3 protein: CASSLAQGPYEQYF

CDR3 length: 14
J gene: TRBJ2-1
D gene: TRBD2
V gene: TRBV6-8
clone size: .
CDR3 DNA: TGTGCCCCTGGGGGGAGCGGGAGGGACAATGAGCAGTTCTTC
CDR3 protein: CAPGGSGRDNEQFF

CDR3 length: 14
J gene: TRBJ2-1
D gene: .
V gene: TRBV6-1
clone size: .
CDR3 DNA: TGTGCCAGCAGTGAACTGGGCTCTTGGAATGAGCAGTTCTTC
CDR3 protein: CASSELGSWNEQFF

CDR3 length: 13
J gene: TRBJ1-1
D gene: .
V gene: TRBV27
clone size: .
CDR3 DNA: TGTGCCAGCAGTTTAAGCAGGTTCACTGAAGCTTTCTTT
CDR3 protein: CASSLSRFTEAFF

CDR3 length: 13
J gene: TRBJ1-1
D gene: TRBD1
V gene: TRBV19
clone size: once
CDR3 DNA: TGTGCCAGTAGTCCCCAGGGGGGAACTGAAGCTTTCTTT
CDR3 protein: CASSPQGGTEAFF

CDR3 length: 15
J gene: TRBJ2-7
D gene: TRBD1
V gene: TRBV2
clone size: few
CDR3 DNA: TGTGCCAGCAGTAGACCCCCGGGACAGGACTACGAGCAGTACTTC
CDR3 protein: CASSRPPGQDYEQYF

CDR3 length: 15
J gene: TRBJ1-1
D gene: .
V gene: TRBV6-5
clone size: .
CDR3 DNA: TGTGCCAGCAGTTACCCCACAGGAGGGGACACTGAAGCTTTCTTT
CDR3 protein: CASSYPTGGDTEAFF

CDR3 length: 15
J gene: TRBJ2-5
D gene: TRBD1
V gene: TRBV15
clone size: .
CDR3 DNA: TGTGCCACCAGCAGAGATGAGGGGGCCTGGGAGACCCAGTACTTC
CDR3 protein: CATSRDEGAWETQYF

CDR3 length: 16
J gene: TRBJ2-2
D gene: .
V gene: TRBV7-6
clone size: once
CDR3 DNA: TGTGCCAGCAGCCGAGGGCGGGGCCCGAACACCGGGGAGCTGTTTTTT
CDR3 protein: CASSRGRGPNTGELFF

CDR3 length: 18
J gene: TRBJ2-1
D gene: TRBD2
V gene: TRBV2
clone size: .
CDR3 DNA: TGTGCCCTAAAGGTAGGACTAGCGGGAGTAGACCGCTACAATGAGCAGTTCTTC
CDR3 protein: CALKVGLAGVDRYNEQFF

CDR3 length: 15
J gene: TRBJ2-7
D gene: .
V gene: TRBV21-1
clone size: .
CDR3 DNA: TGTGCCAGCAGCTCCCCCGGGACAGGTTCCTACGAGCAGTACTTC
CDR3 protein: CASSSPGTGSYEQYF

CDR3 length: 12
J gene: TRBJ1-4
D gene: .
V gene: TRBV28
clone size: .
CDR3 DNA: TGTGCCAGCAGTTTTTCTCTGGAAAAACTGTTTTTT
CDR3 protein: CASSFSLEKLFF

CDR3 length: 16
J gene: TRBJ2-1
D gene: .
V gene: TRBV7-9
clone size: .
CDR3 DNA: TGTGCCAGCAGCTTAGGCCGGCTTCTGGAGAAGAATGAGCAGTTCTTC
CDR3 protein: CASSLGRLLEKNEQFF

CDR3 length: 16
J gene: TRBJ2-3
D gene: TRBD2
V gene: TRBV7-9
clone size: .
CDR3 DNA: TGTGCCAGCAGCTTAGCGCACCGGACTAGCCCAGATACGCAGTATTTT
CDR3 protein: CASSLAHRTSPDTQYF

CDR3 length: 13
J gene: TRBJ1-4
D gene: .
V gene: TRBV27
clone size: .
CDR3 DNA: TGTGCCAGCAGTTTATCGTCGACCGGGGAACTGTTTTTT
CDR3 protein: CASSLSSTGELFF

CDR3 length: 14
J gene: TRBJ2-7
D gene: .
V gene: TRBV11-2
clone size: few
CDR3 DNA: TGTGCCAGCACCAGACTAGACTTCTCCTACGAGCAGTACTTC
CDR3 protein: CASTRLDFSYEQYF

CDR3 length: 15
J gene: TRBJ2-3
D gene: .
V gene: TRBV5-1
clone size: few
CDR3 DNA: TGCGCCAGCAGCGACACAATGCGGGTTGCAGATACGCAGTATTTT
CDR3 protein: CASSDTMRVADTQYF

CDR3 length: 15
J gene: TRBJ1-1
D gene: .
V gene: TRBV9
clone size: .
CDR3 DNA: TGTGCCAGCAGCGTAGGTCGCAGGCTGAACACTGAAGCTTTCTTT
CDR3 protein: CASSVGRRLNTEAFF

CDR3 length: 14
J gene: TRBJ2-1
D gene: .
V gene: TRBV5-1
clone size: .
CDR3 DNA: TGCGCCAGCAGCTTCGCGGAGCCTTACAATGAGCAGTTCTTC
CDR3 protein: CASSFAEPYNEQFF

CDR3 length: 15
J gene: TRBJ2-1
D gene: .
V gene: TRBV30
clone size: .
CDR3 DNA: TGTGCCTGGAACCCGGGAGTGAGCTCCTACAATGAGCAGTTCTTC
CDR3 protein: CAWNPGVSSYNEQFF

CDR3 length: 18
J gene: TRBJ1-1
D gene: .
V gene: TRBV7-8
clone size: .
CDR3 DNA: TGTGCTACCGGGAAAGCCCTCACCCAGGGGCTTTTGAACACTGAAGCTTTCTTT
CDR3 protein: CATGKALTQGLLNTEAFF

CDR3 length: 18
J gene: TRBJ1-1
D gene: .
V gene: TRBV11-2
clone size: .
CDR3 DNA: TGTGCCAGCAGCTTGGGGATAGCGGGGGCCCATTCGAACACTGAAGCTTTCTTT
CDR3 protein: CASSLGIAGAHSNTEAFF

CDR3 length: 17
J gene: TRBJ2-3
D gene: TRBD2
V gene: TRBV7-9
clone size: .
CDR3 DNA: TGTGCCAGCAGCCGCAGGACTAGCGGAGTTAGCACAGATACGCAGTATTTT
CDR3 protein: CASSRRTSGVSTDTQYF

CDR3 length: 13
J gene: TRBJ2-7
D gene: TRBD1
V gene: TRBV5-4
clone size: .
CDR3 DNA: TGTGCCAGCAGCCTGAGACAGGGCCACGAGCAGTACTTC
CDR3 protein: CASSLRQGHEQYF

CDR3 length: 16
J gene: TRBJ2-3
D gene: TRBD2
V gene: TRBV2
clone size: few
CDR3 DNA: TGTGCCAGCAGGTTTCTAGCGGGAGATCGTACAGATACGCAGTATTTT
CDR3 protein: CASRFLAGDRTDTQYF

CDR3 length: 19
J gene: TRBJ2-7
D gene: .
V gene: TRBV7-3
clone size: few
CDR3 DNA: TGTGCCAGCAGCTTCCCAATCGACTGCTTCCCAAATACTACCTACGAGCAGTACTTC
CDR3 protein: CASSFPIDCFPNTTYEQYF

CDR3 length: 16
J gene: TRBJ2-1
D gene: .
V gene: TRBV28
clone size: .
CDR3 DNA: TGTGCCAGCAGTGGGGACACTAGTGACTCCTACAATGAGCAGTTCTTC
CDR3 protein: CASSGDTSDSYNEQFF

CDR3 length: 15
J gene: TRBJ2-7
D gene: TRBD2
V gene: TRBV7-8
clone size: .
CDR3 DNA: TGTGCCAGCAGCCCATCGGGAGGGGTTCTCTACGAGCAGTACTTC
CDR3 protein: CASSPSGGVLYEQYF

CDR3 length: 15
J gene: TRBJ2-7
D gene: TRBD1
V gene: TRBV7-9
clone size: .
CDR3 DNA: TGTGCCAGCAGCTTATGGCGGCCAGGGGGCTACGAGCAGTACTTC
CDR3 protein: CASSLWRPGGYEQYF

CDR3 length: 11
J gene: TRBJ2-7
D gene: .
V gene: TRBV5-1
clone size: once
CDR3 DNA: TGCGCCAGCAGTGGCAACTACGAGCAGTACTTC
CDR3 protein: CASSGNYEQYF

CDR3 length: 11
J gene: TRBJ1-2
D gene: .
V gene: TRBV6-1
clone size: .
CDR3 DNA: TGTGCCATCGGGGGGGGTTCCGGCTACACCTTC
CDR3 protein: CAIGGGSGYTF

CDR3 length: 15
J gene: TRBJ2-3
D gene: TRBD2
V gene: TRBV7-9
clone size: once
CDR3 DNA: TGTGCCAGCAGCTCCCGGACTAGCCCTACAGATACGCAGTATTTT
CDR3 protein: CASSSRTSPTDTQYF

CDR3 length: 15
J gene: TRBJ1-3
D gene: .
V gene: TRBV15
clone size: .
CDR3 DNA: TGTGCCACCCAGGCCTCCGGCCGCTCTGGAAACACCATATATTTT
CDR3 protein: CATQASGRSGNTIYF

CDR3 length: 16
J gene: TRBJ2-3
D gene: TRBD2
V gene: TRBV4-3
clone size: few
CDR3 DNA: TGCGCCAGCAGCCCGGGAAGAAGCGGGACTAGAGATACGCAGTATTTT
CDR3 protein: CASSPGRSGTRDTQYF

CDR3 length: 15
J gene: TRBJ2-7
D gene: TRBD2
V gene: TRBV11-3
clone size: .
CDR3 DNA: TGTGCCAGCAGCGCTGGACTAGCGGGGATCTACGAGCAGTACTTC
CDR3 protein: CASSAGLAGIYEQYF

CDR3 length: 12
J gene: TRBJ2-7
D gene: TRBD1
V gene: TRBV29-1
clone size: .
CDR3 DNA: TGCAGCGATCGGACAGGCCTCTACGAGCAGTACTTC
CDR3 protein: CSDRTGLYEQYF

CDR3 length: 13
J gene: TRBJ2-7
D gene: TRBD2
V gene: TRBV2
clone size: .
CDR3 DNA: TGTGCCAGTACGACTAGCGGGAATTACGAGCAGTACTTC
CDR3 protein: CASTTSGNYEQYF

CDR3 length: 12
J gene: TRBJ1-2
D gene: .
V gene: TRBV6-1
clone size: .
CDR3 DNA: TGTGCCAGCAGTGACCATAACTATGGCTACACCTTC
CDR3 protein: CASSDHNYGYTF

CDR3 length: 16
J gene: TRBJ2-3
D gene: TRBD2
V gene: TRBV11-3
clone size: .
CDR3 DNA: TGTGCCAGCAGCTTAGTGTCCGCGGGGGGCACAGATACGCAGTATTTT
CDR3 protein: CASSLVSAGGTDTQYF

CDR3 length: 14
J gene: TRBJ1-1
D gene: .
V gene: TRBV6-1
clone size: few
CDR3 DNA: TGTGCCAGCAGTGCGCTCCAGATGAACACTGAAGCTTTCTTT
CDR3 protein: CASSALQMNTEAFF

CDR3 length: 12
J gene: TRBJ1-5
D gene: .
V gene: TRBV19
clone size: .
CDR3 DNA: TGTGCCAGTAGTATCCCCCGGCAGCCCCAGCATTTT
CDR3 protein: CASSIPRQPQHF

CDR3 length: 14
J gene: TRBJ1-1
D gene: .
V gene: TRBV9
clone size: few
CDR3 DNA: TGTGCCAGCAGCGTAAGGGCCGGGGACACTGAAGCTTTCTTT
CDR3 protein: CASSVRAGDTEAFF

CDR3 length: 14
J gene: TRBJ2-7
D gene: TRBD1
V gene: TRBV30
clone size: few
CDR3 DNA: TGTGCCTGGAGTGGGACAGGGTCGTTCTACGAGCAGTACTTC
CDR3 protein: CAWSGTGSFYEQYF

CDR3 length: 12
J gene: TRBJ1-1
D gene: TRBD1
V gene: TRBV10-3
clone size: .
CDR3 DNA: TGTGCCATCAGCAACAGGGGCACTGAAGCTTTCTTT
CDR3 protein: CAISNRGTEAFF

CDR3 length: 15
J gene: TRBJ1-5
D gene: TRBD1
V gene: TRBV2
clone size: .
CDR3 DNA: TGTGCCAGCACCGACCGCAGGGGGGCGGATCAGCCCCAGCATTTT
CDR3 protein: CASTDRRGADQPQHF

CDR3 length: 16
J gene: TRBJ2-4
D gene: .
V gene: TRBV10-2
clone size: .
CDR3 DNA: TGCGCCAGCAGTGCCGTCGAGGACAGACCCAAAAACATTCAGTACTTC
CDR3 protein: CASSAVEDRPKNIQYF

CDR3 length: 15
J gene: TRBJ2-3
D gene: TRBD1
V gene: TRBV4-1
clone size: few
CDR3 DNA: TGCGCCAGCAGCCCCAGGGGGCTAGAGACAGATACGCAGTATTTT
CDR3 protein: CASSPRGLETDTQYF

CDR3 length: 15
J gene: TRBJ2-1
D gene: .
V gene: TRBV7-2
clone size: few
CDR3 DNA: TGTGCCAGCAGCCAAGCGGTGAGCTCCTACAATGAGCAGTTCTTC
CDR3 protein: CASSQAVSSYNEQFF

CDR3 length: 13
J gene: TRBJ2-1
D gene: .
V gene: TRBV4-3
clone size: .
CDR3 DNA: TGCGCCAGCAGCCAAGATGCCGGGGATGAGCAGTTCTTC
CDR3 protein: CASSQDAGDEQFF

CDR3 length: 13
J gene: TRBJ1-2
D gene: .
V gene: TRBV27
clone size: .
CDR3 DNA: TGTGCCAGCAGCGAACAGGGAGAGTGGGGCTACACCTTC
CDR3 protein: CASSEQGEWGYTF

CDR3 length: 14
J gene: TRBJ2-7
D gene: TRBD2
V gene: TRBV7-9
clone size: .
CDR3 DNA: TGTGCCAGCAGCCCCAGCGGGAGAGCCTACGAGCAGTACTTC
CDR3 protein: CASSPSGRAYEQYF